Listed here are 2 T cell receptor beta chains from one sample, sequenced in a study of circulating tumor DNA in untreated peripheral T-cell lymphoma. Sequencing used immunoSEQ multiplex PCR; TCRdb keeps in-frame clones, though not all of them. The data contain hundreds of clones, around 84% of them singletons. Specimen: cell-free DNA from blood serum. The receptors were gathered from a human donor with peripheral T-cell lymphoma.

This sequence joins TRBV11-1 and TRBJ2-3, with 13 nucleotides matching TRBD2. CDR1 and CDR2 from the germline V gene are SGHAT and FQDESV (reference sequence). V was clipped by 4 bases and J by 3 bases; unmatched bases: 7. This CDR3 has 17 residues. CDR3 protein: CASSSRTSGSPTDTQYF. The DNA for the CDR3 is TGTGCCAGCAGCTCCCGGACTAGCGGGAGTCCGACAGATACGCAGTATTTT.

The chain links TRBV7-3 to TRBJ2-1; possibly TRBD2 for D (6 bases). The CDR3 sequence is 17 residues long. Germline values: CDR1 SGHTA, CDR2 FQGTGA. The V and J ends lost 5 bases and 6 bases respectively, with 23 bases between them. The CDR3 loop is CASSPTMPGGETNEQFF. The CDR3 DNA reads TGTGCCAGCAGCCCGACCATGCCGGGCGGGGAGACCAATGAGCAGTTCTTC.